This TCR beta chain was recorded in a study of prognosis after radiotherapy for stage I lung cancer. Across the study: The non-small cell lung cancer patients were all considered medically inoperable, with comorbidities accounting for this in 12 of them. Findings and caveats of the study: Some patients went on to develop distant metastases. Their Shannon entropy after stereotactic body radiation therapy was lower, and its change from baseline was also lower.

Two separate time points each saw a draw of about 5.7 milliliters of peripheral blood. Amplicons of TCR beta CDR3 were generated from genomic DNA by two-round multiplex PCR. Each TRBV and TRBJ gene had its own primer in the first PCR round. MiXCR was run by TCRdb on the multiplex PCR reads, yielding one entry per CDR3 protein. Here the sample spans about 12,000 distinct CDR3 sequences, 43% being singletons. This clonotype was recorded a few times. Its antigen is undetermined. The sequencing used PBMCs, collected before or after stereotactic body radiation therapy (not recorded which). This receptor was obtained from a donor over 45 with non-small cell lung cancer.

The CDR3: CASSLVPGGSYNEQFF. CDR3 DNA: TGTGCCAGCAGCTTAGTCCCAGGGGGCTCCTACAATGAGCAGTTCTTC. The chain combines TRBV11-2 with TRBJ2-1; TRBD1 matches at 7 bases. From germline, CDR1 is SGHAT and CDR2 FQNNGV. With 1 base clipped from V and 0 bases from J, the junction kept 3 bases outside the gene matches. The CDR3 sequence is 16 residues long.